This TCR beta chain was recovered during a study of beta chain features in type 1 diabetes. About the research overall: Patients shared similar age, gender and cell yields with healthy donors. Findings and caveats of the study: PCR could preferentially amplify shorter templates, alike in patients and controls. More deletions and fewer insertions at VDJ junctions were found in patients with type 1 diabetes. All four CD4+ subsets from Type 1 diabetes patients carried moderately but significantly shorter TCRB CDR3s.

Purity exceeded 95% in all sorted populations. Note on this clone: What it binds is not known.

Germline V gene sequence: CDR1 GTSNPN, CDR2 SVGIG (reference sequence). The V segment lost 3 bases and the J segment 3 bases; nucleotides outside the gene matches: 17. This CDR3 is built from 19 residues. Expressed TCRB transcripts were sequenced, since all the RNA that had been isolated was reverse transcribed. TCRdb's copy holds only in-frame clones and misses some; the assay was immunoSEQ multiplex PCR. The data hold 300,000 to 400,000 clones, with approximately 12% observed a single time. The sequenced sample was naive CD4+ T cells from blood. The chain uses TRBV30 and TRBJ2-1, with 10 bases aligning to TRBD2. The TCR comes from a woman in her late teens or twenties with type 1 diabetes. CDR3 sequence (DNA): TGTGCCTGGAGACCCTCGCCAGCGGGAGGGCGGGGGCTCTACAATGAGCAGTTCTTC. Translated: CAWRPSPAGGRGLYNEQFF.